This T cell receptor (beta chain) comes out of a study of blood T cell repertoires in COVID-19. Study at large: Whether acute or convalescent, the COVID-19 samples came from the United States, Italy and Spain.

As handled by the study authors: Reference gene primer amplification gave nucleated cell count estimates. The data were produced by immunoSEQ multiplex PCR, yet TCRdb's version contains in-frame clones alone and is incomplete. Clone size and V and J calls were adopted from that table, with D and trimming inferred from the DNA. The repertoire holds under 80,000 clones, with 86% as singletons. The CDR3 is 16 residues long. The sequence was obtained from a man aged 45-60 years with active COVID-19. This chain joins TRBV21-1 and TRBJ2-1; the D call of TRBD2 is as the table states it, not checked on the DNA. TRBV21-1 is marked as a pseudogene. Sequences were obtained from peripheral blood. The CDR3 sequence: CASSKARGVSYNEQFF. The CDR3 DNA reads TGTGCCAGCAGCAAAGCGCGGGGCGTCTCCTACAATGAGCAGTTCTTC.